This T cell receptor (beta chain) was obtained from a study of blood T cells in healthy people across ages. The length of the CDR3 is 13 residues. With 2 bases removed from V and 4 bases from J, the gap between germline ends came to 6 bases. Per germline, CDR1 MNHEY and CDR2 SVGEGT. This clonotype was counted ten times or more. The use of a sample-barcoded 5' primer and a J-beta primer mix characterized a second PCR of 7 to 11 cycles. One entry per CDR3 protein results from TCRdb running MiXCR on the 5' RACE reads. Counted here are 800,000 to 950,000 distinct CDR3 sequences, 29% occurring once; the ten biggest clones make up 9.5% to 13%. This same sample was also part of a study on T cells of mothers and their children.

The V call is TRBV6-2 or TRBV6-3, the J call TRBJ1-5; D uncertain. The clonotype was recovered from a woman aged 35 to 49 in good health. The material sequenced was blood. The CDR3 region is CASSYESNQPQHF. The CDR3 coding sequence is TGTGCCAGCAGTTACGAGTCAAATCAGCCCCAGCATTTT.